These 14 T cell receptor beta chains were sequenced from one sample in a study of CD8 T cells in Susac syndrome. With random hexamers, roughly 0.5 to 1 ug RNA was reverse transcribed. TCRdb re-analysed the immunoSEQ multiplex PCR reads in MiXCR, keeping a single row per CDR3 protein. The repertoire includes under 200,000 distinct CDR3 sequences, about 91% of them detected once, and 0.075% to 0.095% sits in the top ten. The sequenced sample was CD4+ T cells from PBMCs. The receptors were gathered from a human donor with Susac syndrome.

The chain carries TRBV2 and TRBJ2-5; no reliable D call. Looked up from germline, CDR1 is SNHLY and CDR2 is FYNNEI. V dropped 8 bases and J dropped 5 bases, with 9 bases sitting between them. The CDR3 is 11 amino acids. The CDR3 DNA is TGTGCCAGCCAGGCGTTTGAGACCCAGTACTTC. This codes for CASQAFETQYF.

The V and J genes are TRBV20-1 and TRBJ1-5; 11 nucleotides align to TRBD1. The CDR3 is 13 amino acids. Germline trimming cut 7 bases from V and 7 bases from J; bases unmatched to any gene: 6. Germline CDR1 is DFQATT and CDR2 is SNEGSKA (reference sequence). CDR3 loop: CSVGQGAVQPQHF. In DNA, the CDR3 is TGCAGTGTCGGACAGGGGGCTGTCCAGCCCCAGCATTTT.

The V call is TRBV29-1, the J call TRBJ1-1; possibly TRBD1 for D (6 bases). CDR1 SQVTM and CDR2 ANQGSEA come from the germline V gene. The CDR3 runs to 12 residues. V gave up 0 bases and J gave up 5 bases, with 7 bases separating them. For the CDR3, the DNA is TGCAGCGTTGAAGAGAGGGGGACTGAAGCTTTCTTT. Translation gives CSVEERGTEAFF.

The CDR3 DNA reads as TGCGCCAGCAGCGCCCGTGGAGGCGGGACTCTCCTCGAGCAGTACTTC. Its protein product is CASSARGGGTLLEQYF. The genes are TRBV5-1 and TRBJ2-7, with a tentative D call TRBD2 (6 bases). Trimming took 4 bases from V and 6 from J, leaving 23 bases between them. Germline V gene sequence: CDR1 SGHRS, CDR2 YFSETQ. The CDR3 has 16 residues.

The J gene is TRBJ1-4, the V gene TRBV13; weak D call: TRBD1 (5 bases). The CDR3 loop spans 17 amino acids. V was cut by 0 bases and J by 10 bases, with 21 bases left in between. Germline V gene lookup returns CDR1 PRHDT and CDR2 FYEKMQ (reference sequence). The CDR3 DNA reads TGTGCCAGCAGCTTAGGCAATTCCGGGGGTACCGTCGGAAAACTGTTTTTT. This gives the protein CASSLGNSGGTVGKLFF. Looking up the rest from reference TRBV13 and TRBJ1-4 gives the full variable domain: AAGVIQSPRHLIKEKRETATLKCYPIPRHDTVYWYQQGPGQDPQFLISFYEKMQSDKGSIPDRFSAQQFSDYHSELNMSSLELGDSALYFCASSLGNSGGTVGKLFFGSGTQLSVL.

The chain couples TRBV24-1 to TRBJ2-2; perhaps TRBD1 as D (5 bases). The germline V and J ends were trimmed by 4 bases and 6 bases, with 17 bases remaining between them. The CDR3 is 16 residues long. CDR1 KGHDR and CDR2 SFDVKD come from the germline V gene. CDR3 protein: CATSDPGQGRAGELFF. CDR3 sequence (DNA): TGTGCCACCAGTGACCCCGGGCAGGGTCGTGCCGGGGAGCTGTTTTTT.

The chain links TRBV20-1 to TRBJ2-7; the match to TRBD1 covers 9 bases. V gave up 2 bases and J gave up 4 bases; unmatched junction bases: 9. The CDR3 sequence is 15 residues long. Looked up from germline, CDR1 is DFQATT and CDR2 is SNEGSKA (reference sequence). The CDR3 DNA follows: TGCAGTGCTAGACTTACAGGGGGCAATTGGTACGAGCAGTACTTC. Encoded protein: CSARLTGGNWYEQYF.

This clonotype was counted a single time. The chain combines TRBV20-1 with TRBJ1-1, with no clear D. The CDR3 is made up of 12 amino acids. Trimming cost V 4 bases and J 4 bases, with 10 bases left between them. Germline V gives CDR1 DFQATT, CDR2 SNEGSKA (reference sequence). In nucleotides, the CDR3 is TGCAGTGCTACCGGACGGGGCACTGAAGCTTTCTTT. This codes for CSATGRGTEAFF.

The genes are TRBV21-1 and TRBJ2-5; the table's D call TRBD2 went unverified against the DNA. TRBV21-1 is designated a pseudogene. The CDR3 runs 14 residues. Written as DNA, the CDR3 is TGTGCCAGCACCCTTACTAGCGGGGGGAAGACCCAGTACTTC. This translates into CASTLTSGGKTQYF.

The chain combines TRBV12-3 or TRBV12-4 with TRBJ2-4; no firm D call. The CDR3 extends over 16 amino acids. V gave up 1 base and J gave up 1 base, with 11 bases separating them. The CDR3 DNA reads as TGTGCCAGCAGTTTAGGAGGAACATCGGCCAAAAACATTCAGTACTTC. Its translation: CASSLGGTSAKNIQYF.

The genes are TRBV5-4 and TRBJ2-3; 11 bases are a match to TRBD2. V shed 7 bases and J 5 bases; nucleotides not matched to a gene: 6. This CDR3 has 14 amino acids. Germline values: CDR1 SGHNT, CDR2 YYREEE (reference sequence). The CDR3 is CASATSGREDTQYF. DNA for the CDR3: TGTGCCAGCGCAACTAGCGGGAGAGAAGATACGCAGTATTTT.

CDR3 in amino acids: CASRLGQGEYNEQFF. The DNA for the CDR3 is TGTGCCAGCAGACTTGGACAGGGGGAATACAATGAGCAGTTCTTC. The genes are TRBV6-5 and TRBJ2-1, with TRBD1 identical over 10 bases. With 6 bases clipped from V and 4 bases from J, the junction kept 6 bases outside the gene matches. The germline CDR1 and CDR2 sequences are MNHEY and SVGAGI. This CDR3 comprises 15 residues.

The chain has TRBV3-1 and TRBJ2-3; TRBD1 is a possible D gene (5 bases). Germline assignment: CDR1 LGHDT and CDR2 YNNKEL (reference sequence). Trimming pared 0 bases from V and 1 base from J, leaving 17 bases between. CDR3 size: 18 residues. The CDR3 sequence: CASSQDLGLPKGTDTQYF. CDR3 sequence (DNA): TGTGCCAGCAGCCAAGATCTGGGGCTCCCTAAGGGCACAGATACGCAGTATTTT.

The chain links TRBV5-1 to TRBJ1-6; a possible D gene is TRBD1 (5 bases). This CDR3 spans 15 amino acids. V was cut by 0 bases and J by 9 bases, with 13 bases left in between. Germline V gives CDR1 SGHRS, CDR2 YFSETQ. The CDR3 DNA reads TGCGCCAGCAGCTTGGATGGTCAGGGTGTTTCACCCCTCCACTTT. Translated, it gives CASSLDGQGVSPLHF.